Given below is one TCR beta chain in context. Its specificity is not known. TCRdb passed the RACE reads through MiXCR, listing each CDR3 protein once. The data show 150,000 to 200,000 distinct CDR3 sequences, around 30% seen once. These data are taken from a study of human T cells and chemical hapten exposure. As for the study in general: Patch tests of 0.01% DPC on the upper back were read at 6 days.

Findings and limits, study-wide: Higher patch test scores went with higher counts of PT1 expanded TCRs. No change in TCRs above 1 in 1000 frequency was produced by DPC sensitization.

Trimming took 6 bases from V and 3 from J; bases not matched to a gene: 6. The CDR3 consists of 14 residues. Per germline, CDR1 DFQATT and CDR2 SNEGSKA (reference sequence). Time point specified: pre-sensitization, week 0. The sample's treatment: therapeutic diphenylcyclopropenone sensitization with weekly scalp DPC. This material consisted of whole blood, taken in connection with sensitization to the hapten diphenylcyclopropenone (DPC). The chain couples TRBV20-1 to TRBJ1-4; 8 bases are shared with TRBD1. The sequence derives from a woman aged 25 to 45 with alopecia areata. Some clones in this sample may be carry-over from other donors' samples. The CDR3 protein is CSAAPGQANEKLFF. The CDR3 DNA sequence: TGCAGTGCCGCACCGGGACAGGCTAATGAAAAACTGTTTTTT.